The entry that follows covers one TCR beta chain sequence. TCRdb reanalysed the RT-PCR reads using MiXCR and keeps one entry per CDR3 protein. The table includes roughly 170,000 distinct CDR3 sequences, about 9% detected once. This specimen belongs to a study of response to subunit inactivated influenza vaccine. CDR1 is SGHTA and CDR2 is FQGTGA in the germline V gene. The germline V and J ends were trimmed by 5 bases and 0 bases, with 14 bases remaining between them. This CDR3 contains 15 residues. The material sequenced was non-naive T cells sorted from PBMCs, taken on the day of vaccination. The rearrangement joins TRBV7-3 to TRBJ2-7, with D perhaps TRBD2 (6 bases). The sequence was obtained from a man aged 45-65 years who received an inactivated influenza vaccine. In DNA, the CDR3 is TGTGCCAGCAGCGTGGGATTCGGGGGCTCCTACGAGCAGTACTTC. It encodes CASSVGFGGSYEQYF.